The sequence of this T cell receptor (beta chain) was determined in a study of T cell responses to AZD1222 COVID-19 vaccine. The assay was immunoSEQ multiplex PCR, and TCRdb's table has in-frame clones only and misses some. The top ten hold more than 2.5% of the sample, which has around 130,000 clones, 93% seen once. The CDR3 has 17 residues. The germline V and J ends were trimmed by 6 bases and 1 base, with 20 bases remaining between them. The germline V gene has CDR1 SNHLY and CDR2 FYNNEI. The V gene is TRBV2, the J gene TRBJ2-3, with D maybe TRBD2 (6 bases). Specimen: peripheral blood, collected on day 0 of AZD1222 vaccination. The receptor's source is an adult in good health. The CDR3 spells CASSRLQTLAGTDTQYF. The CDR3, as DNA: TGTGCCAGCAGCCGCCTGCAAACACTAGCCGGCACAGATACGCAGTATTTT.